This T cell receptor beta chain originates from a study of preoperative IRX-2 immunotherapy in early breast cancer. The V gene's germline CDR1 is KGHSH and CDR2 LQKENI. The CDR3 runs to 16 residues. V was shortened by 4 bases and J by 0 bases, with 15 bases between the two germline ends. Stated treatment: preoperative locoregional IRX-2 cytokine immunotherapy. Samples came from a phase Ib trial of preoperative locoregional IRX-2 cytokine immunotherapy. Here immunoSEQ multiplex PCR was the method, and the copy in TCRdb shows in-frame clones only, minus some. This table holds tens of thousands of clones, nearly 90% found once.

This TCR was sampled from a human donor with breast cancer. The chain couples TRBV18 to TRBJ1-1, with D possibly matching TRBD1 (5 bases). The sample here was taken from a patient treated with IRX-2 immunotherapy. The CDR3 DNA follows: TGTGCCAGCTCACTGGGACTTGCCTCGATGAACACTGAAGCTTTCTTT. It translates to CASSLGLASMNTEAFF.